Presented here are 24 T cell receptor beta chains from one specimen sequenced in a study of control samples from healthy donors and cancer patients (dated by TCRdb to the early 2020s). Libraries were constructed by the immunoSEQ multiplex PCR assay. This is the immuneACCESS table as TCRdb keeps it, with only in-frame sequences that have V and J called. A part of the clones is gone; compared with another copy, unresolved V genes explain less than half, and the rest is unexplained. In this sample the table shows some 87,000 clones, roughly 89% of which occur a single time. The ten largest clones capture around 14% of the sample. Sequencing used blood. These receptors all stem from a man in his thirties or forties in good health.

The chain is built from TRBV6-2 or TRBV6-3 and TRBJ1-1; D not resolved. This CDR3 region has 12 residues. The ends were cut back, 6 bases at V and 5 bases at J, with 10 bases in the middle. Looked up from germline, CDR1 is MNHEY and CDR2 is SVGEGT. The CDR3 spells CASSPEGTEAFF. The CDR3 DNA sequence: TGTGCCAGCAGCCCAGAGGGAACTGAAGCTTTCTTT.

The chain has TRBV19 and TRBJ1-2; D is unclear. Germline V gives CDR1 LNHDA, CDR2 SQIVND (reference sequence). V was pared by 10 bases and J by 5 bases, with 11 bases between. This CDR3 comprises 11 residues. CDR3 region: CATSTHYGYTF. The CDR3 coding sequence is TGTGCCACCTCCACACATTATGGCTACACCTTC.

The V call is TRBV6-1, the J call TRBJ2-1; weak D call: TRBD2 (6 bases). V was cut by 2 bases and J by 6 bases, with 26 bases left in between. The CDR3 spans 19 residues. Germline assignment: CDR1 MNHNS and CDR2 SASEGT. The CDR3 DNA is TGTGCCAGCAGTGAAAGGTTCTATGTGGGGAGAGCGGGCTTCAATGAGCAGTTCTTC. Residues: CASSERFYVGRAGFNEQFF.

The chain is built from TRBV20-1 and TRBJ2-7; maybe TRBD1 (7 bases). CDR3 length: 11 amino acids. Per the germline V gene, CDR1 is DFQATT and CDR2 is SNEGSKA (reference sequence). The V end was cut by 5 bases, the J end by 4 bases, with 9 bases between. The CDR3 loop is CSAQGGYEQYF. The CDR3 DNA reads TGCAGTGCTCAGGGGGGTTACGAGCAGTACTTC.

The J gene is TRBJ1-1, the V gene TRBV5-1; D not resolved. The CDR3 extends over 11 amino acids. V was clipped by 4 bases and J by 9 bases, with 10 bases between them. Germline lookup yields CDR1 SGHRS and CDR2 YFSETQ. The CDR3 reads CASSGGDKAFF. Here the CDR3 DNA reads TGCGCCAGCAGCGGCGGGGATAAAGCTTTCTTT. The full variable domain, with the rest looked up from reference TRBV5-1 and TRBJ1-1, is KAGVTQTPRYLIKTRGQQVTLSCSPISGHRSVSWYQQTPGQGLQFLFEYFSETQRNKGNFPGRFSGRQFSNSRSEMNVSTLELGDSALYLCASSGGDKAFFGQGTRLTVV.

The CDR3 region is CASSEVGYEQYF. The CDR3 bases are TGTGCCAGCAGTGAAGTCGGCTACGAGCAGTACTTC. The chain has TRBV2 and TRBJ2-7; no clear D gene. V was trimmed by 1 base and J by 3 bases, leaving 4 bases between them. CDR3 length: 12 amino acids. Germline V CDR1 and CDR2: SNHLY, FYNNEI.

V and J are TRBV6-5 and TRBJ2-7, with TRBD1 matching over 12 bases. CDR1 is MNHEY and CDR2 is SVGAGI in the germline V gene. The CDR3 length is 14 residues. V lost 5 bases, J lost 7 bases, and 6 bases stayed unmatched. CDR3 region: CASSIRDRGREQYF. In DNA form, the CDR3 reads TGTGCCAGCAGTATCCGGGACAGGGGGCGGGAGCAGTACTTC.

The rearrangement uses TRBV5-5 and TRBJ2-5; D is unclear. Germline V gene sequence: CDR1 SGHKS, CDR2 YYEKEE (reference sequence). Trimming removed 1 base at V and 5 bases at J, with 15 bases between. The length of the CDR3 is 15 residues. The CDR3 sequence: CASSLNPRGGETQYF. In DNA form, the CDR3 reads TGTGCCAGCAGCTTGAACCCGAGAGGTGGTGAGACCCAGTACTTC. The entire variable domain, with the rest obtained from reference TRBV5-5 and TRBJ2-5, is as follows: DAGVTQSPTHLIKTRGQQVTLRCSPISGHKSVSWYQQVLGQGPQFIFQYYEKEERGRGNFPDRFSARQFPNYSSELNVNALLLGDSALYLCASSLNPRGGETQYFGPGTRLLVL.

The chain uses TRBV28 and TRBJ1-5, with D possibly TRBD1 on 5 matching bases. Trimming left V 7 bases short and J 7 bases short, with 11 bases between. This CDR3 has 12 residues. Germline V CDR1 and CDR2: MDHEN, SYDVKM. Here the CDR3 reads CASTIGGQPQHF. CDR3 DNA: TGTGCCAGCACCATTGGGGGGCAGCCCCAGCATTTT.

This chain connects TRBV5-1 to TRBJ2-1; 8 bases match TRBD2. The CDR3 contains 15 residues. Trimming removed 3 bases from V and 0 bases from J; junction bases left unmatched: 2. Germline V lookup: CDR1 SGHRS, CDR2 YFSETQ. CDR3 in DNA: TGCGCCAGCAGCTCAAGCGGGGGCTCCTACAATGAGCAGTTCTTC. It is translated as CASSSSGGSYNEQFF.

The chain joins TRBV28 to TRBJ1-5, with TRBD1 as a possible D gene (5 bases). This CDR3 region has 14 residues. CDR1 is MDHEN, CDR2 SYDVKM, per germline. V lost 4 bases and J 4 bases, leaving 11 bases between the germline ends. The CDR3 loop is CASSYGQGNQPQHF. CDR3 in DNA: TGTGCCAGCAGTTATGGGCAGGGTAATCAGCCCCAGCATTTT.

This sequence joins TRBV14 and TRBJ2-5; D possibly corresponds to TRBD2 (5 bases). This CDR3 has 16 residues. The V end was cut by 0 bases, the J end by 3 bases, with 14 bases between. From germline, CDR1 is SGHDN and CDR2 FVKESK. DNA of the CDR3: TGTGCCAGCAGCCAAGATTTTCAGCGGTTGGAAGAGACCCAGTACTTC. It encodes CASSQDFQRLEETQYF. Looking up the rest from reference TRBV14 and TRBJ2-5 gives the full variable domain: EAGVTQFPSHSVIEKGQTVTLRCDPISGHDNLYWYRRVMGKEIKFLLHFVKESKQDESGMPNNRFLAERTGGTYSTLKVQPAELEDSGVYFCASSQDFQRLEETQYFGPGTRLLVL.

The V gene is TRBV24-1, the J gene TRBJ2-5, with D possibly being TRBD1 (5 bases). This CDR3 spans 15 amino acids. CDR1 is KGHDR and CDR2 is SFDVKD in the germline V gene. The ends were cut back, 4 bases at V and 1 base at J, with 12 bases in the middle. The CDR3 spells CATSDPRAPQETQYF. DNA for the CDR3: TGTGCCACCAGTGACCCCAGGGCCCCCCAAGAGACCCAGTACTTC.

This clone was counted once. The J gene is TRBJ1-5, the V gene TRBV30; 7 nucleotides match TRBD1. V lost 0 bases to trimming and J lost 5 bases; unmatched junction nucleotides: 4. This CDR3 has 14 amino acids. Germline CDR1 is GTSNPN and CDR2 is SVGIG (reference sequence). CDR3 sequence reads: CAWSVGTVDQPQHF. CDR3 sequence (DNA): TGTGCCTGGAGTGTGGGGACAGTTGATCAGCCCCAGCATTTT.

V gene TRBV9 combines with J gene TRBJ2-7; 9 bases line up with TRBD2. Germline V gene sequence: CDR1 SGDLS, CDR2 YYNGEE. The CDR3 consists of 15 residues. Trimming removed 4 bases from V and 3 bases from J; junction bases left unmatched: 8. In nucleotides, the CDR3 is TGTGCCAGCAGCCCAGGGGTAGCGGGGGTCTACGAGCAGTACTTC. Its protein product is CASSPGVAGVYEQYF. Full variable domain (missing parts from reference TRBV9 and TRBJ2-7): DSGVTQTPKHLITATGQRVTLRCSPRSGDLSVYWYQQSLDQGLQFLIQYYNGEERAKGNILERFSAQQFPDLHSELNLSSLELGDSALYFCASSPGVAGVYEQYFGPGTRLTVT.

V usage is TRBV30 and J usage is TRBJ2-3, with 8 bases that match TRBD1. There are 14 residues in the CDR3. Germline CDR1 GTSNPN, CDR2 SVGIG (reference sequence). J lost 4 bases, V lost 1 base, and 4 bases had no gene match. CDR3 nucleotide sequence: TGTGCCTGGAGTGGGAACAGGGGGGCAGATACGCAGTATTTT. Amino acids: CAWSGNRGADTQYF.

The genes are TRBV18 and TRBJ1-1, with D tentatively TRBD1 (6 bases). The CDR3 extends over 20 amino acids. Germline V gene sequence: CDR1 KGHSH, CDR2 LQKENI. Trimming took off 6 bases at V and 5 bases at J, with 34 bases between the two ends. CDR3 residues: CASSPTKHPGQELFLTEAFF. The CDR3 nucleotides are TGTGCCAGCTCGCCTACTAAGCATCCGGGACAAGAGCTTTTTCTGACTGAAGCTTTCTTT. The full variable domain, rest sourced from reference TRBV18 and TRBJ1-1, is NAGVMQNPRHLVRRRGQEARLRCSPMKGHSHVYWYRQLPEEGLKFMVYLQKENIIDESGMPKERFSAEFPKEGPSILRIQQVVRGDSAAYFCASSPTKHPGQELFLTEAFFGQGTRLTVV.

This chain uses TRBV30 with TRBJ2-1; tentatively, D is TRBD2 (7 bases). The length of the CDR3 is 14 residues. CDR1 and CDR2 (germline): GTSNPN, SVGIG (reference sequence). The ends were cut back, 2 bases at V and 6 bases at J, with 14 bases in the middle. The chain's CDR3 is CAWSRWGGANEQFF. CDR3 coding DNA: TGTGCCTGGAGTCGGTGGGGGGGCGCCAATGAGCAGTTCTTC.

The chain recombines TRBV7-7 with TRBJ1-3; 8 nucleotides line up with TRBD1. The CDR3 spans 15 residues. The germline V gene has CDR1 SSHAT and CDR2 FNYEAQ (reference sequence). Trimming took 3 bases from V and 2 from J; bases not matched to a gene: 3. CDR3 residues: CASSFARGPGNTIYF. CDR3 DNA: TGTGCCAGCAGCTTCGCCAGGGGGCCTGGAAACACCATATATTTT.

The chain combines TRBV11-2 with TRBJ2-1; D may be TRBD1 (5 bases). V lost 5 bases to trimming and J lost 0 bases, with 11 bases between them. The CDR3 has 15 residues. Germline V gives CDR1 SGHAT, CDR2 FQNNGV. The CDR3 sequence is CASSRQTSSYNEQFF. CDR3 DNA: TGTGCCAGCAGCCGACAGACGAGCTCCTACAATGAGCAGTTCTTC.

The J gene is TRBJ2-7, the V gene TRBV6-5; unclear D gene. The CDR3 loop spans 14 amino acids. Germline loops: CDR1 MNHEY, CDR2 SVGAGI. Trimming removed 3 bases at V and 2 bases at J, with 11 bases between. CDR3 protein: CASSYDSEAYEQYF. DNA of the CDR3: TGTGCCAGCAGTTATGATTCAGAGGCCTACGAGCAGTACTTC.

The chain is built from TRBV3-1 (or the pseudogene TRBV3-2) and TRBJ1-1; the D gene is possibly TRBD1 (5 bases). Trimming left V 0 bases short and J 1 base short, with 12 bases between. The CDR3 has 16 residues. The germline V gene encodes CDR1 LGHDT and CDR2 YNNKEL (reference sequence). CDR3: CASSQESPGRNTEAFF. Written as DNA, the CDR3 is TGTGCCAGCAGCCAAGAATCGCCAGGGCGGAACACTGAAGCTTTCTTT.

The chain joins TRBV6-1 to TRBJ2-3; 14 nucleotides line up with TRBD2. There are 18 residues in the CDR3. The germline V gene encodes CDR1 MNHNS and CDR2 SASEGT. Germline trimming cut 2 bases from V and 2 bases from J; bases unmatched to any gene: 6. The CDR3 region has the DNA TGTGCCAGCAGTGAAAGACTAGCGGGGGGGAGGGACACAGATACGCAGTATTTT. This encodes CASSERLAGGRDTDTQYF.

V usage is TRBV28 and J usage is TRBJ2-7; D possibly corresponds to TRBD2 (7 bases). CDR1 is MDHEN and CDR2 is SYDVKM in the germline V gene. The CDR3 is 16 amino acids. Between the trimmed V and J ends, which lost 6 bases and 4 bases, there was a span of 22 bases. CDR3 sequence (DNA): TGTGCCAGCAGCCAAAAAAGGGGAGGGGGTGAGTACGAGCAGTACTTC. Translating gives CASSQKRGGGEYEQYF.